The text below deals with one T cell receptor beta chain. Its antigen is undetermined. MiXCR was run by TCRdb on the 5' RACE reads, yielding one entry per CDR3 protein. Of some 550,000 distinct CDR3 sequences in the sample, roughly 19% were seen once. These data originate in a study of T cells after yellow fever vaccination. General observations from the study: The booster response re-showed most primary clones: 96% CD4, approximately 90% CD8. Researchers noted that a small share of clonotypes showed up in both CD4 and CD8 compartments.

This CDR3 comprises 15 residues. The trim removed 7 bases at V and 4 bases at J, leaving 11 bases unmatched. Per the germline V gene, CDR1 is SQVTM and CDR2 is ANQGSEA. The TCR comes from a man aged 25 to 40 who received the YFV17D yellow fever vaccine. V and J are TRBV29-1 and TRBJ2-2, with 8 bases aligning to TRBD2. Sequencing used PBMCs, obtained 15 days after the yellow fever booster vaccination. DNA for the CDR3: TGCAGCGCCCGGGGGGTAGCGGGACCCACCGGGGAGCTGTTTTTT. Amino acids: CSARGVAGPTGELFF.